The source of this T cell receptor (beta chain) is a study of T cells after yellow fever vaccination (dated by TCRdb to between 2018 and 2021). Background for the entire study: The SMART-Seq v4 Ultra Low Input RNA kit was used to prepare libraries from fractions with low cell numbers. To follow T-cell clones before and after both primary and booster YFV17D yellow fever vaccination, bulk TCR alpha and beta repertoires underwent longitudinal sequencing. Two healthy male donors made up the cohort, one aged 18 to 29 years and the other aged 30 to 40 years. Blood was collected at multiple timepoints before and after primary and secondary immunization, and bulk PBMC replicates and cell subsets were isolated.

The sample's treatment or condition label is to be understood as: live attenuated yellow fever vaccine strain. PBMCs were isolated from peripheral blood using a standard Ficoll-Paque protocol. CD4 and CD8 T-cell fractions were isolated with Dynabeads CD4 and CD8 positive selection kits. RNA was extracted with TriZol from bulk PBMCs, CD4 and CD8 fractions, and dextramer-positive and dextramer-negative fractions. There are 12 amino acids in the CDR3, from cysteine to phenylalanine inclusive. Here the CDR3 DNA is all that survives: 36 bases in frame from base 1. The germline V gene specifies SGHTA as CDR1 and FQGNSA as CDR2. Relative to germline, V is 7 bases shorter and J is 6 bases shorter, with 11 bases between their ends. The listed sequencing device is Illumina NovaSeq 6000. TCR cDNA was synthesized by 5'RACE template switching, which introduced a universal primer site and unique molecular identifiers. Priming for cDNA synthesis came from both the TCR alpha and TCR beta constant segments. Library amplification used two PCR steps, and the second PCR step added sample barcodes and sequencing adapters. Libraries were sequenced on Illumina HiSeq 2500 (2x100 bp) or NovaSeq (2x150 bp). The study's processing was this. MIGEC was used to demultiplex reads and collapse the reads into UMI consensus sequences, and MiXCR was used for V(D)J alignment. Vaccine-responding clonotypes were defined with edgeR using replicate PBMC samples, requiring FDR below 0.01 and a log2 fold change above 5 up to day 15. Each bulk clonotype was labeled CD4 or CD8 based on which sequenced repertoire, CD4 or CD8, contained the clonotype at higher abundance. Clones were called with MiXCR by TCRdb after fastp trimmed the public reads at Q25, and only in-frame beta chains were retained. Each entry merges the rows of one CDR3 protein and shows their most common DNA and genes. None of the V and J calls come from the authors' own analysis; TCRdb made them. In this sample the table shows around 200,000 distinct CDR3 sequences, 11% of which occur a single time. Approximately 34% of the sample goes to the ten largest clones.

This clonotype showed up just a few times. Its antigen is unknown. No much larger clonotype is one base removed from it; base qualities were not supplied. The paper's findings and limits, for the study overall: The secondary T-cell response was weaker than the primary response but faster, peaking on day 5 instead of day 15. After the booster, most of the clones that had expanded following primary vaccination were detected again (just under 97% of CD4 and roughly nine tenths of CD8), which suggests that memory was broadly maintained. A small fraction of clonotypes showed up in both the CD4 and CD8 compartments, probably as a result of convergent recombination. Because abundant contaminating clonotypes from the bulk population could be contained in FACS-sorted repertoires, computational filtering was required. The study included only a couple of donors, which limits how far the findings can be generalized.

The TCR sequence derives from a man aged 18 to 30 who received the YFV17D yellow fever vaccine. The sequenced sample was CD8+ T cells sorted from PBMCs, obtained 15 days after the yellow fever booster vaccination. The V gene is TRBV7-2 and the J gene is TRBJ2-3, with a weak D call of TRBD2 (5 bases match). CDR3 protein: CASTRGGDTQYF. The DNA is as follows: TGTGCCAGCACTCGTGGCGGGGATACGCAGTATTTT.